The sequence of this T cell receptor beta chain was determined in a study of shared clonotypes between healthy human individuals. The V and J ends lost 8 bases and 3 bases, in that order; junction bases with no gene match: 9. This CDR3 contains 14 residues. Germline V lookup: CDR1 MNHNS, CDR2 SASEGT. Assay used: immunoSEQ multiplex PCR; TCRdb lists only in-frame clones, some missing. The top ten clones hold 0.32% of a sample with about 380,000 clones, 90% to 97% of them seen once. CD8 memory merged CD45RO+ with CCR7-negative CD45RA+ TemRA cells. The sequence was obtained from a man aged 30 to 45 in good health. Sequencing was performed on memory CD8+ T cells sorted from blood. Subset of the sample: CD45RO+ cells pooled with CCR7-negative TemRA cells. The rearrangement links TRBV6-1 to TRBJ2-7, with 8 bases fitting TRBD1. The CDR3 coding sequence is TGTGCCAGCGGCCTCCGGGACAGGAGCTACGAGCAGTACTTC. This sequence encodes CASGLRDRSYEQYF.